This T cell receptor (beta chain) stems from a study of naive and memory T cell subsets. Per germline, CDR1 DFQATT and CDR2 SNEGSKA (reference sequence). Trimming cost V 2 bases and J 10 bases; bases outside gene matches: 12. The CDR3 loop spans 15 amino acids. An equimolar mix of two oligonucleotides served as the beta constant-region primer for TRBC1 and TRBC2. Ligated cDNA was amplified by four rounds of PCR with nested alpha and beta constant-region primers and SP2. TCRdb re-analysed the UMI-ligation and nested PCR reads in MiXCR, keeping a single row per CDR3 protein. The sample lists 120,000 or so distinct CDR3 sequences, 35% to 45% occurring once.

The source material was central memory CD4+ T cells from blood. The clonotype was recovered from a human donor in good health. J is TRBJ2-1 and V is TRBV20-1; 9 bases agree with TRBD2. The CDR3 DNA is TGCAGTGCTAGACCAGGGAAACTAGCGGGTCAGGAGCAGTTCTTC. It encodes CSARPGKLAGQEQFF.